Shown below are 3 T cell receptor beta chains from a single sample sequenced in a study of blood T cells in healthy people across ages. Next came a second PCR, run for about 7 to 12 cycles, which used a sample-barcoded 5' primer along with a J-beta primer mix. TCRdb re-called the 5' RACE reads through MiXCR, storing one row per CDR3 protein. The table lists about 1.6 million distinct CDR3 sequences, about 31% of them singletons, with approximately 11% in the top ten. Source material: blood. All receptors come from a woman aged 25 to 45 in good health.

J is TRBJ2-4 and V is TRBV9; a possible D gene is TRBD1 (6 bases). Looked up from germline, CDR1 is SGDLS and CDR2 is YYNGEE. This CDR3 has 17 residues. V was trimmed by 1 base and J by 1 base, leaving 15 bases between them. The CDR3 DNA reads as TGTGCCAGCAGCGTAAATTTACAGGGAGAGGCCAAAAACATTCAGTACTTC. This codes for CASSVNLQGEAKNIQYF.

This clonotype was seen a handful of times. V is TRBV7-3 and J is TRBJ2-1; the D is unclear. CDR1 is SGHTA and CDR2 is FQGTGA in the germline V gene. V lost 1 base and J 7 bases, leaving 17 bases between the germline ends. The CDR3 is 16 residues long. CDR3 sequence: CASSLMRHTQGNEQFF. For the CDR3, the DNA is TGTGCCAGCAGCTTAATGAGGCATACGCAAGGGAATGAGCAGTTCTTC.

This chain links TRBV4-2 with TRBJ2-7; TRBD2 matches 7 bases. CDR1 and CDR2 from the germline V gene are LGHNA and YNFKEQ. There are 16 residues in the CDR3. J was trimmed by 2 bases and V by 8 bases; bases with no gene match: 15. The CDR3 sequence is CASDPALGEGPYEQYF. The CDR3 coding sequence is TGTGCCAGCGATCCAGCCCTCGGGGAGGGCCCCTACGAGCAGTACTTC.